The 14 T cell receptor beta chains given below trace back to one sample, sequenced in a study of CD8+CD57+ T cells in acquired aplastic anemia. The template used for profiling TCR beta VDJ and CDR3 was genomic DNA. TCRdb re-called the reads through MiXCR, storing one row per CDR3 protein. The table lists under 250,000 distinct CDR3 sequences, roughly 35% of them singletons. The specimen was sorted CD4+, CD8+, or CD8+CD57+ T cells (not recorded which) from PBMCs. The receptors shown here come from a human donor in good health, serving as a control.

V and J are TRBV24-1 and TRBJ1-2; D possibly corresponds to TRBD1 (5 bases). Per germline, CDR1 KGHDR and CDR2 SFDVKD. The CDR3 totals 14 residues. V was trimmed by 3 bases and J by 0 bases, leaving 7 bases between them. DNA of the CDR3: TGTGCCACCAGTGATACGGGGGCTAACTATGGCTACACCTTC. Translating it yields CATSDTGANYGYTF.

As regards this clonotype: This is likely a read error, given that the CDR3 carries no conserved phenylalanine or tryptophan at its end. No DNA is shown, since the ends of the CDR3 on it are uncertain; the CDR3 is the one TCRdb lists. The chain links TRBV2 to TRBJ1-6. With termini counted, the CDR3 has 8 amino acids. Germline-derived CDR1 and CDR2 are SNHLY and FYNNEI. This CDR3 reads CASSPLVR.

The chain recombines TRBV2 with TRBJ1-5; unclear D gene. V lost 7 bases, J lost 3 bases, and 7 bases lay in between. Germline V gives CDR1 SNHLY, CDR2 FYNNEI. The CDR3 totals 12 residues. CDR3 coding DNA: TGTGCCAGCAATCCCCCCAATCAGCCCCAGCATTTT. Translated, it gives CASNPPNQPQHF. Filled out from reference TRBV2 and TRBJ1-5, the complete variable domain reads EPEVTQTPSHQVTQMGQEVILRCVPISNHLYFYWYRQILGQKVEFLVSFYNNEISEKSEIFDDQFSVERPDGSNFTLKIRSTKLEDSAMYFCASNPPNQPQHFGDGTRLSIL.

A note on this clonotype: The junction departs from the called germline gene at one end, perhaps through a read error. V gene TRBV11-2 combines with J gene TRBJ2-3; 7 bases fit TRBD1. The germline V gene has CDR1 SGHAT and CDR2 FQNNGV. The length of the CDR3 is 15 residues. CDR3 DNA: TGTGCCAGCGGCTTAGGCAGGGGGTCCCCAGATACGCAGTATTTT. This codes for CASGLGRGSPDTQYF.

This clonotype was recorded at least ten times. This sequence joins TRBV19 and TRBJ2-7; a possible D gene is TRBD2 (6 bases). The V end lost 6 bases, the J end lost 4 bases, and 19 bases lay between the germline ends. Germline lookup yields CDR1 LNHDA and CDR2 SQIVND (reference sequence). This CDR3 is 15 amino acids long. The CDR3 here is CASSPRAGRQYEQYF. The DNA of the CDR3 is TGTGCCAGTAGCCCTAGGGCGGGGCGACAGTACGAGCAGTACTTC.

This chain connects TRBV24-1 to TRBJ2-5, with D possibly being TRBD1 or TRBD2 (5 bases each). CDR3 size: 17 residues. Germline CDR1 KGHDR, CDR2 SFDVKD. Trimming took 3 bases from V and 5 from J, leaving 21 bases between them. The CDR3 loop reads CATSDPQPGTVGETQYF. DNA of the CDR3: TGTGCCACCAGTGATCCGCAGCCAGGGACGGTGGGGGAGACCCAGTACTTC.

Ten or more counts support this clonotype. The chain couples TRBV2 to TRBJ1-5; unclear D gene. Trimming left V 6 bases short and J 6 bases short, with 15 bases between. CDR3 length: 14 amino acids. Germline CDR1 reads SNHLY; CDR2 reads FYNNEI. CDR3 bases: TGTGCCAGCAGCGACGTTTTTTTGTCTCAGCCCCAGCATTTT. Its translation is CASSDVFLSQPQHF.

This clonotype was detected only a few times. This chain connects TRBV7-9 to TRBJ1-5, with D possibly being TRBD1 (5 bases). The germline gives CDR1 SEHNR, CDR2 FQNEAQ (reference sequence). The CDR3 is made up of 18 amino acids. V lost 5 bases and J 3 bases, leaving 23 bases between the germline ends. CDR3 loop: CASSVGTSAGPFNQPQHF. CDR3 nucleotide sequence: TGTGCCAGCAGCGTGGGGACTTCCGCGGGCCCGTTCAATCAGCCCCAGCATTTT.

This clonotype came up many times. The gene calls are TRBV24-1 and TRBJ2-2; D is undetermined. The CDR3 covers 15 residues. Trimming shortened V by 3 bases and J by 6 bases, and 13 bases separated the two germline ends. Germline CDR1 is KGHDR and CDR2 is SFDVKD. For the CDR3, the DNA is TGTGCCACCAGTGATGTCTCCGTCAGGCCCGGGGAGCTGTTTTTT. Protein sequence: CATSDVSVRPGELFF.

This clonotype was seen repeatedly, ten times or more. The CDR3 spells CATSTRTDTDTQYF. CDR3 bases: TGTGCCACCAGCACCCGGACGGACACAGATACGCAGTATTTT. The chain uses TRBV15 and TRBJ2-3; no definite D call. Germline V gene data show CDR1 as LNHNV and CDR2 as YYDKDF (reference sequence). The CDR3 runs to 14 residues. Trimming removed 4 bases from V and 2 bases from J, with 10 bases in between.

This clonotype appeared many times. The chain combines TRBV9 with TRBJ2-1; D gene unclear. Between the trimmed V and J ends, which lost 1 base and 4 bases, there was a span of 9 bases. This CDR3 spans 14 amino acids. Per the germline V gene, CDR1 is SGDLS and CDR2 is YYNGEE. The CDR3 spells CASSVTQFYNEQFF. CDR3 nucleotides: TGTGCCAGCAGCGTAACGCAGTTTTACAATGAGCAGTTCTTC. The full variable domain, in which reference TRBV9 and TRBJ2-1 provide the parts outside the CDR3, is DSGVTQTPKHLITATGQRVTLRCSPRSGDLSVYWYQQSLDQGLQFLIQYYNGEERAKGNILERFSAQQFPDLHSELNLSSLELGDSALYFCASSVTQFYNEQFFGPGTRLTVL.

Ten or more counts support this clonotype. V and J are TRBV20-1 and TRBJ1-2, with 7 bases that match TRBD1. The CDR3 has 15 residues. Germline lookup yields CDR1 DFQATT and CDR2 SNEGSKA (reference sequence). The trim removed 1 base at V and 2 bases at J, leaving 7 bases unmatched. CDR3 residues: CSARGQGTNNYGYTF. As DNA, the CDR3 is TGCAGTGCTAGAGGACAGGGAACTAACAACTATGGCTACACCTTC.

This clonotype was seen just once. A read error may be the cause here, since a much bigger clone is one base away. The chain uses TRBV7-2 and TRBJ2-7, with 12 bases lining up with TRBD1. Germline V gene data show CDR1 as SGHTA and CDR2 as FQGNSA. The CDR3 totals 15 residues. Trimming removed 5 bases from V and 0 bases from J; junction bases left unmatched: 2. The CDR3, as DNA: TGTGCCAGCAGCCGGGACAGGGGGCTCTCCTACGAGCAGTACTTC. Residues: CASSRDRGLSYEQYF.

This clonotype was counted at least ten times. The chain has TRBV20-1 and TRBJ1-1; possibly TRBD1 for D (6 bases). The V end lost 6 bases, the J end lost 10 bases, and 21 bases lay between the germline ends. Germline CDR1 and CDR2: DFQATT and SNEGSKA (reference sequence). The CDR3 runs to 13 residues. The CDR3 reads CSALLIRGTPAFF. The CDR3 coding sequence is TGCAGTGCCCTCTTAATAAGGGGGACTCCAGCTTTCTTT.